This T cell receptor beta chain comes out of a study of early T cells in non-severe SARS-CoV-2 infection. Study at large: Sequencing was performed on bulk RNA from unsorted whole blood, leaving chains unpaired. Notes on the study in general: Clonotype matching in VDJdb favored anti-spike CD8 responses and did not capture private and CD4 specificities.

Separate cDNA molecules each had unique molecular identifiers attached to them. MiXCR was run by TCRdb on the 5' RACE reads, yielding one entry per CDR3 protein. The profile shows 50,000 to 60,000 distinct CDR3 sequences, about 5.9% of them singletons. This clonotype was picked up a small number of times. No antigen is known for it. Germline lookup yields CDR1 SEHNR and CDR2 FQNEAQ (reference sequence). The CDR3 consists of 14 residues. The ends were cut back, 3 bases at V and 1 base at J, with 9 bases in the middle. V is TRBV7-9 and J is TRBJ1-1, with D possibly being TRBD1 (6 bases). Source material: whole blood. The source of this sequence is an adult who was a healthcare worker with PCR-confirmed SARS-CoV-2 infection or an uninfected control (not recorded which). The CDR3 reads CASSLGHQNTEAFF. The DNA for the CDR3 is TGTGCCAGCAGCTTGGGACACCAGAACACTGAAGCTTTCTTT.